This passage covers 24 T cell receptor beta chains from one sample sequenced in a study of blood T cell repertoires in COVID-19 (dated by TCRdb to the early 2020s). Receptors were amplified or captured by the immunoSEQ multiplex PCR assay. Not all clones reach the TCRdb copy of this immuneACCESS table, which keeps in-frame sequences only. Checked studies attribute under half of the gap to unresolved V genes and leave the rest unexplained. A total of around 150,000 clones appear in this sample, around 83% of them only once. The biggest ten clones account for roughly 8.3% of the sample. Sequencing was done on a sample of peripheral blood. The source of these receptors is a woman aged 60-75 years with COVID-19, enrolled during active disease.

The chain employs TRBV11-3 and TRBJ2-2; 7 bases are shared with TRBD1. The CDR3 sequence is 14 residues long. CDR1 and CDR2 from the germline V gene are SGHNT and YENEEA. V trimming: 5 bases; J trimming: 5 bases; junction bases outside the gene matches: 5. In nucleotides, the CDR3 is TGTGCCAGCAGCAGCTACAGGGGTACCGGGGAGCTGTTTTTT. Its translation is CASSSYRGTGELFF.

The chain uses TRBV29-1 and TRBJ2-4, with a weak D call TRBD2 (6 bases). Germline CDR1 and CDR2: SQVTM and ANQGSEA. Trimming removed 1 base from V and 1 base from J, with 11 bases in between. This CDR3 region has 15 residues. CDR3 DNA: TGCAGCGTTGAAGGAGGGGAGGTGGCCAAAAACATTCAGTACTTC. Its translation: CSVEGGEVAKNIQYF.

Only one count was recorded for this clone. The chain combines TRBV27 with TRBJ1-2, with TRBD1 matching 7 bases. Germline CDR1 and CDR2: MNHEY and SMNVEV (reference sequence). The CDR3 runs 13 residues. Trimming at V came to 6 bases and at J to 12 bases, leaving 13 bases not matched to a gene. Here the CDR3 DNA reads TGTGCCAGCAGATCGTGGGACAGTCCAGGGCACACCTTC. Amino acids: CASRSWDSPGHTF.

This chain uses TRBV7-9 with TRBJ2-5; perhaps TRBD2 as D (6 bases). With 3 bases removed from V and 1 base from J, the gap between germline ends came to 12 bases. Per the germline V gene, CDR1 is SEHNR and CDR2 is FQNEAQ (reference sequence). This CDR3 is 15 amino acids long. CDR3 DNA sequence: TGTGCCAGCAGCTTTCCGGGACTCTCCCAAGAGACCCAGTACTTC. This codes for CASSFPGLSQETQYF. The complete variable domain, with remaining parts taken from reference TRBV7-9 and TRBJ2-5, reads DTGVSQNPRHKITKRGQNVTFRCDPISEHNRLYWYRQTLGQGPEFLTYFQNEAQLEKSRLLSDRFSAERPKGSFSTLEIQRTEQGDSAMYLCASSFPGLSQETQYFGPGTRLLVL.

The chain couples TRBV7-8 to TRBJ2-3; no clear D gene. The CDR3 is 14 amino acids. The V end lost 5 bases, the J end lost 0 bases, and 9 bases lay between the germline ends. The germline gives CDR1 SGHVS, CDR2 FQNEAQ. The CDR3 DNA follows: TGTGCCAGCAGCCAGACACCTAGCACAGATACGCAGTATTTT. Translation: CASSQTPSTDTQYF.

The rearrangement joins TRBV6-5 to TRBJ2-7, with D possibly matching TRBD1 (6 bases). Germline loops: CDR1 MNHEY, CDR2 SVGAGI. The CDR3 runs to 12 residues. Trimming pared 6 bases from V and 7 bases from J, leaving 13 bases between. This CDR3 is CASRNRVWEQYV. For the CDR3, the DNA is TGTGCCAGCAGAAACAGGGTCTGGGAGCAGTACGTC.

This clone was found once. The V gene is TRBV7-2, the J gene TRBJ2-1; 14 positions agree with TRBD2. The CDR3 runs 19 residues. The trim removed 5 bases at V and 1 base at J, leaving 10 bases unmatched. CDR1 and CDR2 (germline): SGHTA, FQGNSA. The CDR3 protein is CASSPRTSGGPRSYNEQFF. The CDR3 DNA sequence: TGTGCCAGCAGCCCCCGGACTAGCGGGGGGCCGAGGTCCTACAATGAGCAGTTCTTC.

V gene TRBV2 combines with J gene TRBJ2-1; 10 nucleotides match TRBD1. CDR1 and CDR2 from the germline V gene are SNHLY and FYNNEI. Trimming took 3 bases from V and 3 from J; bases not matched to a gene: 2. This CDR3 spans 15 amino acids. CDR3 protein: CASSDRDRGYNEQFF. The CDR3 region has the DNA TGTGCCAGCAGTGACCGGGACAGGGGCTACAATGAGCAGTTCTTC.

The J gene is TRBJ1-1, the V gene TRBV3-1 (or the pseudogene TRBV3-2), with a possible D match to TRBD1 (6 bases). Germline V gene sequence: CDR1 LGHDT, CDR2 YNNKEL (reference sequence). The CDR3 consists of 11 residues. V was cut by 6 bases and J by 4 bases, with 6 bases left in between. This chain's CDR3 is CASRGATEAFF. DNA for the CDR3: TGTGCCAGCAGGGGGGCCACTGAAGCTTTCTTT.

V is TRBV18 and J is TRBJ2-1; 9 nucleotides match TRBD2. Germline V lookup: CDR1 KGHSH, CDR2 LQKENI. The CDR3 is 15 residues long. Trimming took 1 base from V and 8 from J; bases not matched to a gene: 6. CDR3 DNA sequence: TGTGCCAGCTCACCACTAGCGGGAGTGAATCATGAGCAGTTCTTC. Amino acid sequence: CASSPLAGVNHEQFF. Drawing the rest from reference TRBV18 and TRBJ2-1, the complete variable domain is NAGVMQNPRHLVRRRGQEARLRCSPMKGHSHVYWYRQLPEEGLKFMVYLQKENIIDESGMPKERFSAEFPKEGPSILRIQQVVRGDSAAYFCASSPLAGVNHEQFFGPGTRLTVL.

This chain uses TRBV2 with TRBJ2-2; D not certain. Trimming shortened V by 5 bases and J by 7 bases, and 5 bases separated the two germline ends. There are 11 residues in the CDR3. Germline V gene sequence: CDR1 SNHLY, CDR2 FYNNEI. In DNA, the CDR3 is TGTGCCAGCAGTCGGGTCGGGGAGCTGTTTTTT. This encodes CASSRVGELFF.

The rearrangement joins TRBV6-5 to TRBJ1-1; weak D call: TRBD1 (6 bases). This CDR3 contains 14 residues. V was trimmed by 5 bases and J by 5 bases, leaving 15 bases between them. Per germline, CDR1 MNHEY and CDR2 SVGAGI. The CDR3 spells CASSRVQGWTEAFF. CDR3 bases: TGTGCCAGCAGTAGGGTACAGGGTTGGACTGAAGCTTTCTTT.

The V and J genes are TRBV18 and TRBJ1-2; no definite D call. Germline lookup yields CDR1 KGHSH and CDR2 LQKENI. The CDR3 is made up of 17 amino acids. The V end lost 8 bases, the J end lost 0 bases, and 22 bases lay between the germline ends. The CDR3 region is CASAMTQTKPSNYGYTF. The CDR3 DNA sequence: TGTGCCAGCGCGATGACTCAAACGAAACCTTCTAACTATGGCTACACCTTC.

This chain uses TRBV25-1 with TRBJ2-1; 8 positions agree with TRBD1. Germline CDR1 and CDR2: MGHDK and SYGVNS. The V gene end was trimmed by 6 bases and the J gene end by 16 bases; junction bases not matched to a gene: 20. The CDR3 is 15 amino acids. CDR3 bases: TGTGCCAGCAGCCTCGGGACAGGTGTTCTTCCCCGGCAATTCTTC. Its translation is CASSLGTGVLPRQFF.

The chain combines TRBV19 with TRBJ1-4; 7 nucleotides line up with TRBD1. V lost 4 bases and J lost 7; bases outside the gene matches: 9. This CDR3 is built from 15 residues. Germline V CDR1 and CDR2: LNHDA, SQIVND (reference sequence). In nucleotides, the CDR3 is TGTGCCAGTAGTACAACAGGGGTAGTAGGTGAAAAACTGTTTTTT. It is translated as CASSTTGVVGEKLFF.

The rearrangement joins TRBV19 to TRBJ2-7; D might be TRBD2 (6 bases). This CDR3 has 13 amino acids. Germline CDR1 reads LNHDA; CDR2 reads SQIVND (reference sequence). V was trimmed by 4 bases and J by 0 bases, leaving 7 bases between them. The CDR3 region is CASSRTNSYEQYF. The CDR3 nucleotides read TGTGCCAGTAGTAGGACTAACTCCTACGAGCAGTACTTC.

This clone was counted once. The J gene is TRBJ2-5, the V gene TRBV7-9, with D possibly being TRBD1 (6 bases). The germline V gene encodes CDR1 SEHNR and CDR2 FQNEAQ (reference sequence). The germline V and J ends were trimmed by 0 bases and 12 bases, with 14 bases remaining between them. This CDR3 has 13 amino acids. DNA for the CDR3: TGTGCCAGCAGCTTAGCAGTAGAGGGGGTTGAGTACTTC. As protein: CASSLAVEGVEYF.

This chain uses TRBV19 with TRBJ2-1, with no clear D. The CDR3 runs 12 residues. V lost 6 bases, J lost 2 bases, and 5 bases lay in between. Germline loops: CDR1 LNHDA, CDR2 SQIVND (reference sequence). The CDR3: CASRRAYNEQFF. In DNA, the CDR3 is TGTGCCAGTAGACGAGCCTACAATGAGCAGTTCTTC.

The chain carries TRBV6-6 and TRBJ1-2, with D possibly being TRBD1 (6 bases). The CDR3 has 14 amino acids. Trimming left V 2 bases short and J 4 bases short, with 11 bases between. The V gene's germline CDR1 is MNHNY and CDR2 SVGAGI (reference sequence). The CDR3 DNA follows: TGTGCCAGCAGTTACGAGGGGGATTCCTATGGCTACACCTTC. Protein product: CASSYEGDSYGYTF.

V and J are TRBV7-9 and TRBJ2-5; possibly TRBD1 for D (5 bases). The CDR3 contains 16 residues. V lost 3 bases to trimming and J lost 2 bases, with 16 bases between them. Looked up from germline, CDR1 is SEHNR and CDR2 is FQNEAQ (reference sequence). CDR3 bases: TGTGCCAGCAGCTTTAAATGGGGCGGAGATCAAGAGACCCAGTACTTC. Translating gives CASSFKWGGDQETQYF.

The chain uses TRBV7-3 and TRBJ1-1; the D gene is possibly TRBD1 (5 bases). The CDR3 spans 13 residues. Germline CDR1 and CDR2: SGHTA and FQGTGA. V dropped 2 bases and J dropped 6 bases, with 10 bases sitting between them. The DNA for the CDR3 is TGTGCCAGCAGCTTATCAGGGCAGGCTGAAGCTTTCTTT. Its protein is CASSLSGQAEAFF.

This chain uses TRBV6-5 with TRBJ1-6; D ambiguous. Trimming cost V 6 bases and J 4 bases, with 7 bases left between them. Germline V CDR1 and CDR2: MNHEY, SVGAGI. The CDR3 consists of 13 residues. This CDR3 is CASSLEYNSPLHF. Here the CDR3 DNA reads TGTGCCAGCAGCCTCGAGTATAATTCACCCCTCCACTTT.

The chain is built from TRBV19 and TRBJ2-5, with D possibly being TRBD2 (6 bases). This CDR3 region has 19 residues. The V end lost 6 bases, the J end lost 7 bases, and 33 bases lay between the germline ends. Germline V gene lookup returns CDR1 LNHDA and CDR2 SQIVND (reference sequence). The CDR3 sequence: CASSNTIRRSGPWDGTQYF. The DNA of the CDR3 is TGTGCCAGTAGCAACACAATTAGAAGAAGCGGGCCTTGGGACGGGACCCAGTACTTC.

V is TRBV5-1 and J is TRBJ1-4, with D perhaps TRBD1 (5 bases). CDR1 and CDR2 (germline): SGHRS, YFSETQ. CDR3 size: 16 residues. The V and J ends lost 3 bases and 5 bases respectively, with 17 bases between them. DNA of the CDR3: TGCGCCAGCAGCTCGCGATTTGGGCGGGGGAATGAAAAACTGTTTTTT. Translation: CASSSRFGRGNEKLFF.